This TCR beta chain was obtained from a study of blood T cell repertoires in COVID-19. Per the germline V gene, CDR1 is SGHAT and CDR2 is FQNNGV. The CDR3 covers 14 residues. V was pared by 5 bases and J by 0 bases, with 3 bases of the junction left unmatched. Produced via immunoSEQ multiplex PCR; TCRdb's table is partial and in-frame only. The repertoire has about 120,000 clones, roughly nine tenths of them found once; the top ten carry 3% to 4%. Input material: peripheral blood. The clonotype originates from a man in his fifties with active COVID-19. V is TRBV11-2 and J is TRBJ2-7; 8 positions match TRBD1. The CDR3 here is CASSGQGTSYEQYF. CDR3 coding DNA: TGTGCCAGCAGCGGACAGGGAACCTCCTACGAGCAGTACTTC.